This TCR beta chain was sequenced during a study of cytomegalovirus exposure and HLA in healthy donors. Study-wide context: Genotyping of nearly 400 donors showed that 70% to 90% belonged to the Caucasian-associated ancestry cluster. Whole-study results and caveats: It was reported that the classifier diagnosed cytomegalovirus status with high specificity and sensitivity in both the original and validation cohorts. The study recorded 160 or so TCR beta chains that were cytomegalovirus-associated.

On this clone: Its antigen is not identified.

V was shortened by 5 bases and J by 0 bases, with 8 bases between the two germline ends. Germline V gives CDR1 MNHEY, CDR2 SMNVEV (reference sequence). The CDR3 runs to 15 residues. The PCR contained 60 Vbeta and 13 Jbeta primers. Sequencing was performed with immunoSEQ multiplex PCR; in TCRdb, only in-frame clones are kept and a portion is missing. The table has around 170,000 clones, 82% seen once. This receptor was taken from a woman between 18 and 30 years old in good health and CMV-seronegative. Material: PBMCs. This chain joins TRBV27 and TRBJ1-6; D uncertain. DNA for the CDR3: TGTGCCAGCAGTCAGGCCAGCTCCTATAATTCACCCCTCCACTTT. Translated, it gives CASSQASSYNSPLHF.